This T cell receptor beta chain was recovered during a study of T cells in Graves' hyperthyroidism and ophthalmopathy. Broader study findings: Stable hyperthyroidism and ophthalmopathy were separated using 13 V-J signatures. The majority of expanded thyroid clonotypes above 0.001 also appeared in blood.

This CDR3 contains 14 residues. V gave up 4 bases and J gave up 1 base, with 13 bases separating them. Germline loops: CDR1 DFQATT, CDR2 SNEGSKA (reference sequence). Regions amplified from RNA transcripts were the TCR beta CDR3 regions. First-round RT-PCR targeting the TCR CDR3 was performed with the HTBI primer set. TCRdb reanalysed the multiplex PCR reads using MiXCR and keeps one entry per CDR3 protein. The data show 700,000 or so distinct CDR3 sequences, roughly 15% seen once. This clonotype has more than one count but fewer than ten. Its antigen is unknown. Patients showing uncontrolled infection, other autoimmune disease, pregnancy or lactation were ineligible. Each 10 ml fresh peripheral blood draw supplied the PBMCs.

This sequence joins TRBV20-1 and TRBJ1-1, with TRBD1 as a possible D gene (6 bases). This TCR derives from a woman in her forties or fifties with Graves' ophthalmopathy. Sequencing was done on a sample of blood. Here the CDR3 DNA reads TGCAGTGCTATGTCGGGGGACACGAACACTGAAGCTTTCTTT. Amino acids: CSAMSGDTNTEAFF.